The clone carrying this T cell receptor beta chain occurred a few times. The antigen is not known. The same CDR3 arises from other DNA sequences in this sample as well. Researchers ran the PCR with 60 Vbeta and 13 Jbeta primers. Assay used: immunoSEQ multiplex PCR; TCRdb lists only in-frame clones, some missing. The table includes about 140,000 clones, roughly four fifths detected once. The entry originates in a study of cytomegalovirus exposure and HLA in healthy donors. General study results and limits: Using the classifier, cytomegalovirus status was reportedly diagnosed with high specificity and sensitivity. Most CMV-associated TCR beta chains appeared HLA-restricted in a later analysis. Common viral pathogens seemed to be connected with several of the most significant clusters, according to a later analysis.

Trimming pared 5 bases from V and 3 bases from J, leaving 8 bases between. The CDR3 sequence is 12 residues long. CDR1 is SEHNR and CDR2 is FQNEAQ in the germline V gene (reference sequence). Donors consisted of healthy bone marrow donors. This chain connects TRBV7-9 to TRBJ2-7; D call uncertain. This TCR derives from a male donor in good health and CMV-seronegative. Material for sequencing was PBMCs. The CDR3 bases are TGTGCCAGCAGCCCCGGCGGCTACGAGCAGTACTTC. It codes for CASSPGGYEQYF.